The rows below give T cell receptor beta chains drawn from one sample of a study of OX40 agonist ivuxolimab in advanced cancers. Clones were sequenced by immunoSEQ multiplex PCR, and TCRdb holds only the in-frame ones, with some missing. This table has fewer than 50,000 clones, about 89% appearing once. Sample: CD4+ or CD8+ T cells sorted from blood, taken in a trial of the OX40 agonist ivuxolimab. Receptors originate from an adult with an advanced solid tumor such as melanoma, head and neck, liver or kidney cancer. Each CDR3 is given with its conserved first and last residue. A D gene is named only where the DNA matches it firmly. Clone size, where shown, is once, few, many, or a class for clones that have expanded.

v_call: TRBV9
d_call: TRBD1
j_call: TRBJ2-2
clone_size: NA
cdr3_nt: TGTGCCAGCAGCGTACAGGGGGCGGTCGGGGAGCTGTTTTTT
cdr3_aa: CASSVQGAVGELFF

v_call: TRBV28
d_call: NA
j_call: TRBJ1-1
clone_size: NA
cdr3_nt: TGTGCCAGCAGTTTACCCTCAGGCCGAGGGGCGCGGGCTGAAGCTTTCTTT
cdr3_aa: CASSLPSGRGARAEAFF

v_call: TRBV5-1
d_call: NA
j_call: TRBJ2-2
clone_size: NA
cdr3_nt: TGCGCCAGCACCCCACAGGGGAACACCGGGGAGCTGTTTTTT
cdr3_aa: CASTPQGNTGELFF

v_call: TRBV5-4
d_call: NA
j_call: TRBJ2-7
clone_size: NA
cdr3_nt: TGTGCCAGCAGCTCGGGGGATGCCTACGAGCAGTACTTC
cdr3_aa: CASSSGDAYEQYF

v_call: TRBV5-6
d_call: TRBD1
j_call: TRBJ2-4
clone_size: NA
cdr3_nt: TGTGCCAGCAGCTCGAGGGGGGACAGGCTAGCCAAAAACATTCAGTACTTC
cdr3_aa: CASSSRGDRLAKNIQYF

v_call: TRBV5-1
d_call: TRBD1
j_call: TRBJ2-1
clone_size: NA
cdr3_nt: TGCGCCAGCAGTTCTTATCGGGACAGGGGGAACAATGAGCAGTTCTTC
cdr3_aa: CASSSYRDRGNNEQFF

v_call: TRBV7-6
d_call: NA
j_call: TRBJ1-1
clone_size: few
cdr3_nt: TGTGCCAGCAGCGCCGGCGGGAACACTGAAGCTTTCTTT
cdr3_aa: CASSAGGNTEAFF

v_call: TRBV5-1
d_call: NA
j_call: TRBJ2-7
clone_size: NA
cdr3_nt: TGCGCCAGCATGCTTTCCCGAGGAGGGACCTACGAGCAGTACTTC
cdr3_aa: CASMLSRGGTYEQYF

v_call: TRBV13
d_call: NA
j_call: TRBJ1-2
clone_size: NA
cdr3_nt: TGTGCCAGCAGCCCGCGCCTTACTTTCGGCTACACCTTC
cdr3_aa: CASSPRLTFGYTF

v_call: TRBV11-2
d_call: NA
j_call: TRBJ2-3
clone_size: NA
cdr3_nt: TGTGCCAGCAGCTTAAGAGGGGTGAACACAGATACGCAGTATTTT
cdr3_aa: CASSLRGVNTDTQYF

v_call: TRBV28
d_call: TRBD1
j_call: TRBJ2-7
clone_size: NA
cdr3_nt: TGTGCCAGCATAGGGACAGGCGATTCCTACGAGCAGTACTTC
cdr3_aa: CASIGTGDSYEQYF

v_call: TRBV5-4
d_call: TRBD1
j_call: TRBJ2-3
clone_size: NA
cdr3_nt: TGTGCCAGCAGCACCGACAGGGGTGCAGATACGCAGTATTTT
cdr3_aa: CASSTDRGADTQYF

v_call: TRBV5-8
d_call: NA
j_call: TRBJ2-4
clone_size: NA
cdr3_nt: TGTGCCAGCAGTCCGGGGTTATGGGACAACATTCAGTACTTC
cdr3_aa: CASSPGLWDNIQYF

v_call: TRBV5-1
d_call: NA
j_call: TRBJ2-3
clone_size: once
cdr3_nt: TGCGCCAGCAGCGAGGGGACTTCTAACACAGATACGCAGTATTTT
cdr3_aa: CASSEGTSNTDTQYF

v_call: TRBV11-3
d_call: NA
j_call: TRBJ1-4
clone_size: NA
cdr3_nt: TGTGCCAGCAGCTTAGGGGCCAGTAATGAAAAACTGTTTTTT
cdr3_aa: CASSLGASNEKLFF

v_call: TRBV5-4
d_call: TRBD2
j_call: TRBJ2-1
clone_size: once
cdr3_nt: TGTGCCAGCAGCTTGGGCGGGGGTGCCTCCTACAATGAGCAGTTCTTC
cdr3_aa: CASSLGGGASYNEQFF

v_call: TRBV5-5
d_call: NA
j_call: TRBJ1-4
clone_size: NA
cdr3_nt: TGTGCCAGCAGCGCCGATACCCTTAATGAAAAACTGTTTTTT
cdr3_aa: CASSADTLNEKLFF

v_call: TRBV6-5
d_call: NA
j_call: TRBJ1-5
clone_size: NA
cdr3_nt: TGTGCCAGCAGTCCGGGACAACATGGAAATCAGCCCCAGCATTTT
cdr3_aa: CASSPGQHGNQPQHF

v_call: TRBV18
d_call: TRBD1
j_call: TRBJ2-7
clone_size: NA
cdr3_nt: TGTGCCAGCTCACCAGTGGGACAGGGCGACGAGCAGTACTTC
cdr3_aa: CASSPVGQGDEQYF

v_call: TRBV28
d_call: TRBD1
j_call: TRBJ1-2
clone_size: NA
cdr3_nt: TGTGCCAGCAGACGGACAGGGGGTGGCTACACCTTC
cdr3_aa: CASRRTGGGYTF